The text below deals with one TCR beta chain. Antigen unknown. The record originates from a study of long-term antiretroviral therapy in people with HIV. V was clipped by 5 bases and J by 7 bases; unmatched bases: 5. The CDR3 is 14 residues long. Germline-derived CDR1 and CDR2 are SGHNT and YENEEA. Version v3.0 of the immunoSEQ assay was performed at survey level. Profiling relied on immunoSEQ multiplex PCR, and the TCRdb table lists in-frame clones only, not all of them. The repertoire holds about 17,000 clones, with over 70% as singletons. Overall study findings and caveats: HIV repertoires had narrower CDR3 length ranges than controls. Diversity went up after ART and still fell short of transplant donor controls. Neither ART adherence, viral resistance nor therapy changes were documented.

This sample comprised unsorted PBMCs, obtained 2.1 years before starting antiretroviral therapy. The chain carries TRBV11-3 and TRBJ2-1; 10 nucleotides line up with TRBD1. This sequence was found in a man aged 25-45 years with HIV. The CDR3 reads CASSGTGVRNEQFF. DNA of the CDR3: TGTGCCAGCAGCGGGACAGGGGTAAGGAATGAGCAGTTCTTC.